This TCR beta chain was sequenced in a study of T cell responses to AZD1222 COVID-19 vaccine. Assay used: immunoSEQ multiplex PCR; TCRdb lists only in-frame clones, some missing. The repertoire holds approximately 100,000 clones, with about nine tenths as singletons. This TCR was sampled from an adult in good health. The specimen was peripheral blood, collected on day 0 of AZD1222 vaccination.

The CDR3 nucleotides read TGTGCTAGTGGTCCCGGGCAGGGTCGAAACACCATATATTTT. It is translated as CASGPGQGRNTIYF. The chain has TRBV12-5 and TRBJ1-3, with TRBD1 as a possible D gene (5 bases). CDR1 is LGHNT and CDR2 is FRNRAP in the germline V gene. CDR3 length: 14 amino acids. Trimming left V 5 bases short and J 5 bases short, with 13 bases between.